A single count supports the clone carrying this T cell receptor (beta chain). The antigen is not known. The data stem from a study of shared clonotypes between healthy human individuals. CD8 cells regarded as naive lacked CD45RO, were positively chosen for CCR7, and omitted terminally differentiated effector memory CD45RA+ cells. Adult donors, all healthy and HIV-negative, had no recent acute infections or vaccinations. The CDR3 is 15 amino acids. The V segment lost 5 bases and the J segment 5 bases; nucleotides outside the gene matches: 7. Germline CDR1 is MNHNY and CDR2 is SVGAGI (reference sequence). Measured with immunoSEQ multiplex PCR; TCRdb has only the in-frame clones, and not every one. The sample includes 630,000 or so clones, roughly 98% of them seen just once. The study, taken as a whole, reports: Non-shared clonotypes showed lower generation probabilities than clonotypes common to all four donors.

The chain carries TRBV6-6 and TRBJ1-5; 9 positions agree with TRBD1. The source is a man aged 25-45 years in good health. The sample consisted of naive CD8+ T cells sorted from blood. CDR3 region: CASSNGGQGYQPQHF. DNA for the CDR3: TGTGCCAGCAGTAACGGGGGACAGGGCTATCAGCCCCAGCATTTT.